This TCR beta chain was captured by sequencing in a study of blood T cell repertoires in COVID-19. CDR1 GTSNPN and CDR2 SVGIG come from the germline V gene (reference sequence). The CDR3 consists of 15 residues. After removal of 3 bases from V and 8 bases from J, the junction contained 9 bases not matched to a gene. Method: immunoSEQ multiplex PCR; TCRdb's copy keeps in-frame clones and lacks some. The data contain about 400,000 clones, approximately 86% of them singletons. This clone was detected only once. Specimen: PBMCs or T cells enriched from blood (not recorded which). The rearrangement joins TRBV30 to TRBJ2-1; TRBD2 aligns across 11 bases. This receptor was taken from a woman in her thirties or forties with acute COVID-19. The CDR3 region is CAWRPFSGGAYEQFF. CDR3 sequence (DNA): TGTGCCTGGAGGCCCTTTAGCGGGGGGGCCTATGAGCAGTTCTTC.